The rows below give T cell receptor beta chains drawn from one sample of a study of T-cell memory formation after mild COVID-19. TCRdb passed the 5' RACE reads through MiXCR, listing each CDR3 protein once. Of a few hundred thousand distinct CDR3 sequences in the sample, approximately 15% were seen once. The sample taken for sequencing was PBMCs or a T cell subset sorted from them (not recorded which). The receptors were gathered from a man between 18 and 35 years old who had mild COVID-19 (a few samples of this study predate the infection). Cell type and time point are not known. Each CDR3 is given with its conserved first and last residue. Fields, in order: D gene, clone size, V gene, J gene, CDR3 DNA, CDR3 protein. D genes are given only for firm matches. Expanded clones get a size class; other rows say once, few or many, or leave the size out.

.,.,TRBV29-1,TRBJ2-2,TGCAGCGTGGATAGGGACACCGGGGAGCTGTTTTTT,CSVDRDTGELFF
.,.,TRBV7-2,TRBJ2-2,TGTGCCAGCAGCCGACGGACGCAGGGCAGCACCGGGGAGCTGTTTTTT,CASSRRTQGSTGELFF
.,.,TRBV2,TRBJ2-2,TGTGCCAGCGCACAGACCACCGGGGAGCTGTTTTTT,CASAQTTGELFF
.,few,TRBV7-2,TRBJ1-3,TGTGCCAGCAGCCCTACCCTCGGACCCCCGGGAAACACCATATATTTT,CASSPTLGPPGNTIYF
TRBD2,few,TRBV7-9,TRBJ2-1,TGTGCCAGCAGCTTAGGGGCTAGCGGGGTCAATGAGCAGTTCTTC,CASSLGASGVNEQFF
.,few,TRBV6-1,TRBJ2-1,TGTGCCAGCCTGACCGGCGCCGAGCAGTTCTTC,CASLTGAEQFF
.,many,TRBV7-2,TRBJ2-1,TGTGCCAGCAGCTTCCGGGACCTTCACAATGAGCAGTTCTTC,CASSFRDLHNEQFF
TRBD1,.,TRBV6-6,TRBJ2-3,TGTGCCAGCAGTTCCGTGGACAGGGGGTATATAGATACGCAGTATTTT,CASSSVDRGYIDTQYF
TRBD2,.,TRBV9,TRBJ2-2,TGTGCCAGCAGCGTCGGGGGGACTCAAGCCGGGGAGCTGTTTTTT,CASSVGGTQAGELFF
TRBD1,.,TRBV5-1,TRBJ2-1,TGCGCCAGCAGCAAAGGGGGCTCTGAGTTGAATGAGCAGTTCTTC,CASSKGGSELNEQFF
.,.,TRBV7-9,TRBJ1-1,TGTGCCAGCAGTAAGGTACAGGGACTGAACACTGAAGCTTTCTTT,CASSKVQGLNTEAFF
.,few,TRBV6-5,TRBJ1-2,TGTGCCAGCAGGGACAGCCAAACCCACTATGGCTACACCTTC,CASRDSQTHYGYTF
.,few,TRBV27,TRBJ2-2,TGTGCCAGCAGTTTAAGGCGGGACACCGGGGAGCTGTTTTTT,CASSLRRDTGELFF
.,.,TRBV5-1,TRBJ2-3,TGCGCCAGCAGCCCCTTGTCTGGTAGAGATACGCAGTATTTT,CASSPLSGRDTQYF
.,few,TRBV4-3,TRBJ2-7,TGCGCCAGCAGCCAAGCATGGGACCCTTATCACGAGCAGTACTTC,CASSQAWDPYHEQYF
TRBD2,few,TRBV6-2/TRBV6-3,TRBJ2-5,TGTGCCAGCAGTTCCTTCCGGCTAGCGGGGAACCAAGAGACCCAGTACTTC,CASSSFRLAGNQETQYF
.,.,TRBV5-1,TRBJ1-2,TGCGCCAGCAGCTTGGATGCCCGGGAGGGTGGCTACACCTTC,CASSLDAREGGYTF
.,many,TRBV7-2,TRBJ2-3,TGTGCCAGCAGCTACGATCTGGATACGCAGTATTTT,CASSYDLDTQYF
.,few,TRBV7-2,TRBJ2-5,TGTGCCAGCAGTGAGGGCATCGGCCCTTCCCAAGAGACCCAGTACTTC,CASSEGIGPSQETQYF
TRBD2,.,TRBV5-1,TRBJ2-1,TGCGCCAGCAGCTTGGAACCTAGCGGGAGTAGCTACAATGAGCAGTTCTTC,CASSLEPSGSSYNEQFF
TRBD2,few,TRBV4-1,TRBJ2-1,TGCGCCAGCAGCCTGACTAGCGGGGATCTCCATGAGCAGTTCTTC,CASSLTSGDLHEQFF
.,.,TRBV4-1,TRBJ2-5,TGCGCCAGCAGCCCCAGGGGGACTCCCCCCGGAGAGACCCAGTACTTC,CASSPRGTPPGETQYF